Listed below are T cell receptor beta chains from one sample, sequenced in a study of blood T cell repertoires in COVID-19. Assay: immunoSEQ multiplex PCR; the TCRdb copy retains only in-frame clones and omits some. The sample includes some 50,000 clones, 84% of them seen just once. Sequenced input: peripheral blood. The receptors stem from a man aged 45-60 years with acute or convalescent COVID-19. Each CDR3 is given with its conserved first and last residue. The D gene is left open where the match is weak. Not every row has a clone size; where given, it reads once, few, many or a size class.

TRBV12-5	-	TRBJ2-7	once	TGTGCTAGTGGTTTGGCCTCAGGCTACGAGCAGTACTTC	CASGLASGYEQYF
TRBV9	-	TRBJ1-5	-	TGTGCCAGCAGCGTAGCGGGAGATCCTGATCAGCCCCAGCATTTT	CASSVAGDPDQPQHF
TRBV18	TRBD1	TRBJ1-2	few	TGTGCCAGCTCACCTTCCGGGACAGGGGCTAACTATGGCTACACCTTC	CASSPSGTGANYGYTF
TRBV28	-	TRBJ2-7	-	TGTGCCAGCCTTCACAGCTCCTACGAGCAGTACTTC	CASLHSSYEQYF
TRBV28	-	TRBJ1-4	-	TGTGCCAGCACCCTTCCCGACAAGGAACTGTTTTTT	CASTLPDKELFF
TRBV9	TRBD1	TRBJ1-4	-	TGTGCCAGCAGCGTAGCAGGGGGCCAGGAAAAACTGTTTTTT	CASSVAGGQEKLFF
TRBV7-2	-	TRBJ2-3	-	TGTGCCAGCAGCTTAGGGGCGGGGCCTATCACAGATACGCAGTATTTT	CASSLGAGPITDTQYF
TRBV5-1	TRBD1	TRBJ2-1	-	TGCGCCAGCAGCTCACAGGGGGGCTCCTACAATGAGCAGTTCTTC	CASSSQGGSYNEQFF
TRBV5-1	-	TRBJ2-6	few	TGCGCCAGCAGCTTGGGATGGACAGCCCGTTTCTCTGGGGCCAACGTCCTGACTTTC	CASSLGWTARFSGANVLTF
TRBV27	TRBD1	TRBJ2-7	-	TGTGCCAGCAGGCGGACAGGGGGCGTGGGGGAATCCTACGAGCAGTACTTC	CASRRTGGVGESYEQYF
TRBV7-2	-	TRBJ1-5	-	TGTGCCAGCAGCAAAGGGGGTCGTGAGCCCCAGCATTTT	CASSKGGREPQHF
TRBV7-2	-	TRBJ2-7	-	TGTGCCAGCAGCTCAAAGGGACTTCCGAACCCCTACGAGCAGTACTTC	CASSSKGLPNPYEQYF
TRBV7-2	-	TRBJ1-3	-	TGTGCCAGCAGCTTAGTCCCGGGCGGCGGGAACACCATATATTTT	CASSLVPGGGNTIYF
TRBV18	-	TRBJ1-4	-	TGTGCCAGCTCACCAAGCAGCCGCAGAGGAAATGAAAAACTGTTTTTT	CASSPSSRRGNEKLFF
TRBV23-1	-	TRBJ2-4	-	TGCGCCAGCAGTCAAGTGGGGCTCGCAAGGGACATTCAGTACTTC	CASSQVGLARDIQYF
TRBV29-1	-	TRBJ2-7	-	TGCAGCGCCGACGGGGGTCCCTACGAGCAGTACTTC	CSADGGPYEQYF
TRBV7-6	-	TRBJ1-1	-	TGTGCCAGCAGCTTAGCAGGGGTCGGTGAAGCTTTCTTT	CASSLAGVGEAFF
TRBV2	TRBD1	TRBJ2-1	-	TGTGCCATCTCGGACAGGAAGGATGAGCAGTTCTTC	CAISDRKDEQFF
TRBV5-1	-	TRBJ1-3	-	TGCGCCAGCAGCTCCGACAGAGGAAACACCATATATTTT	CASSSDRGNTIYF
TRBV28	-	TRBJ2-2	-	TGTGCCAGCAGTTTCTCCAGCGCGAACACCGGGGAGCTGTTTTTT	CASSFSSANTGELFF
TRBV7-2	TRBD2	TRBJ2-3	few	TGTGCCAGCAGCTCGGGACTAGCGAGGAAGTCTAAGCAGTATTTT	CASSSGLARKSKQYF
TRBV5-1	TRBD2	TRBJ2-1	-	TGCGCCAGCAGCTTTAGCGGGAGGGCCTCGAATGAGCAGTTCTTC	CASSFSGRASNEQFF
TRBV2	-	TRBJ1-2	-	TGTGCCAGCAGTGATTCGGACAGACATTTTAACTATGGCTACACCTTC	CASSDSDRHFNYGYTF
TRBV4-2	-	TRBJ1-3	-	TGTGCCAGCAGCCTAGTAACTGAGGCTATCGGAAACACCATATATTTT	CASSLVTEAIGNTIYF
TRBV4-1	-	TRBJ1-5	once	TGCGCCAGCAGCCAAGGACAGCTTTATAGCAATCAGCCCCAGCATTTT	CASSQGQLYSNQPQHF
TRBV24-1	-	TRBJ2-1	once	TGTGCCACCAGTGATTTTCTTAATGAGCAGTTCTTC	CATSDFLNEQFF
TRBV29-1	TRBD2	TRBJ2-5	-	TGCAGCGTTGAAGACTCGACTAGCGGGAGATTCCAAGAGACCCAGTACTTC	CSVEDSTSGRFQETQYF
TRBV28	TRBD1	TRBJ1-2	-	TGTGCCAGCAGTGCGTCGGGACAGACTAACTATGGCTACACCTTC	CASSASGQTNYGYTF
TRBV4-1	-	TRBJ2-5	-	TGCGCCAGCAGCCACCCTGGGGGCAGCACCCAAGAGACCCAGTACTTC	CASSHPGGSTQETQYF
TRBV7-6	-	TRBJ1-4	-	TGTGCCAGCAGTCGAGTCTCTGCCACTAATGAAAAACTGTTTTTT	CASSRVSATNEKLFF
TRBV2	TRBD1	TRBJ1-2	-	TGTGCCAGCAGAGGAACGGGACTGGTTACAGGGGAGGGCTACACCTTC	CASRGTGLVTGEGYTF
TRBV3-1/TRBV3-2	-	TRBJ2-7	-	TGTGCCAGCAGCCAAAGCCTAGCTGGTTCCTACGAGCAGTACTTC	CASSQSLAGSYEQYF
TRBV28	-	TRBJ1-2	-	TGTGCCAGCAGTTCCTTGGGGCACGAGTATGGCTACACCTTC	CASSSLGHEYGYTF
TRBV19	-	TRBJ2-2	-	TGTGCCAGTAAGTCAGGGCTGAACACCGGGGAGCTGTTTTTT	CASKSGLNTGELFF
TRBV9	TRBD2	TRBJ2-1	-	TGTGCCAGCAGCGTAGGGTCTAGCGGATCTTACAATGAGCAGTTCTTC	CASSVGSSGSYNEQFF
TRBV28	TRBD1	TRBJ2-7	-	TGTGCCAGCAGTTTATGGGGACAGGGGCCCTACGAGCAGTACTTC	CASSLWGQGPYEQYF
TRBV4-1	-	TRBJ2-3	-	TGCGCCAGCAGCTCCCCTAGCGCCACAGATACGCAGTATTTT	CASSSPSATDTQYF
TRBV29-1	TRBD1	TRBJ1-2	-	TGCAGCGTTGGGGGACAGGGAAACTATGGCTACACCTTC	CSVGGQGNYGYTF
TRBV7-2	TRBD2	TRBJ2-5	-	TGTGCCAGCAGCTTATCGGGGGGTAGAGAGACCCAGTACTTC	CASSLSGGRETQYF
TRBV15	TRBD1	TRBJ1-2	-	TGTGCCACCAGCAGAGGACAGGGGGCTGACTACACCTTC	CATSRGQGADYTF
TRBV9	TRBD2	TRBJ2-3	few	TGTGCCAGCAGCCCGGGAGGTAGGGTTTACACAGATACGCAGTATTTT	CASSPGGRVYTDTQYF
TRBV18	TRBD2	TRBJ2-3	-	TGTGCCAGCTCACTGCGACTAGCGGACCAAGATACGCAGTATTTT	CASSLRLADQDTQYF